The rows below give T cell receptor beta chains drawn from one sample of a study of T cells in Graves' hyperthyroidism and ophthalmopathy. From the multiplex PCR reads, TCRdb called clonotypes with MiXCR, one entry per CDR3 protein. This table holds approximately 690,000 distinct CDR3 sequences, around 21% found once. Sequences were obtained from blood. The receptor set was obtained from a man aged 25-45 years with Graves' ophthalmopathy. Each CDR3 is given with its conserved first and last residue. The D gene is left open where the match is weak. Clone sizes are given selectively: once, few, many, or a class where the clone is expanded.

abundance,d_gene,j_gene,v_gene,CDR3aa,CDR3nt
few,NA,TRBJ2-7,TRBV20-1,CSALRAAGEQYF,TGCAGTGCTTTACGGGCTGCGGGCGAGCAGTACTTC
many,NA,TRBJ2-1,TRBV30,CAWSPQSYNEQFF,TGTGCCTGGAGTCCCCAATCCTACAATGAGCAGTTCTTC
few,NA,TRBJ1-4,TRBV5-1,CASRPGTGFPNEKLFF,TGCGCCAGCAGACCAGGTACAGGGTTTCCTAATGAAAAACTGTTTTTT
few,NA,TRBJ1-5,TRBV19,CASIAHSNSNQPQHF,TGTGCCAGTATCGCTCACAGTAATAGCAATCAGCCCCAGCATTTT
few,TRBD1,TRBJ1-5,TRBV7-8,CASSSPGQGSPPQHF,TGTGCCAGCAGCTCGCCCGGACAGGGATCCCCGCCCCAGCATTTT
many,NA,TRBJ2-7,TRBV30,CAWSFQNYEQYF,TGTGCCTGGAGTTTCCAGAACTACGAGCAGTACTTC
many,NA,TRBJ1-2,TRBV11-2,CASSLPDRRSGYTF,TGTGCCAGCAGCTTGCCCGACAGGAGATCGGGCTACACCTTC
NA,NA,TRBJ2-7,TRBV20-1,CSATTRTYEQYF,TGCAGTGCCACGACTAGGACCTACGAGCAGTACTTC
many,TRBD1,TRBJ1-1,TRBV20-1,CSAPTGGDHLGTEAFF,TGCAGTGCACCCACAGGGGGGGACCACCTTGGCACTGAAGCTTTCTTT
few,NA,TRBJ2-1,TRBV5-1,CASSPTQGGVGKEQFF,TGCGCCAGCAGCCCCACCCAGGGGGGGGTCGGGAAAGAGCAGTTCTTC